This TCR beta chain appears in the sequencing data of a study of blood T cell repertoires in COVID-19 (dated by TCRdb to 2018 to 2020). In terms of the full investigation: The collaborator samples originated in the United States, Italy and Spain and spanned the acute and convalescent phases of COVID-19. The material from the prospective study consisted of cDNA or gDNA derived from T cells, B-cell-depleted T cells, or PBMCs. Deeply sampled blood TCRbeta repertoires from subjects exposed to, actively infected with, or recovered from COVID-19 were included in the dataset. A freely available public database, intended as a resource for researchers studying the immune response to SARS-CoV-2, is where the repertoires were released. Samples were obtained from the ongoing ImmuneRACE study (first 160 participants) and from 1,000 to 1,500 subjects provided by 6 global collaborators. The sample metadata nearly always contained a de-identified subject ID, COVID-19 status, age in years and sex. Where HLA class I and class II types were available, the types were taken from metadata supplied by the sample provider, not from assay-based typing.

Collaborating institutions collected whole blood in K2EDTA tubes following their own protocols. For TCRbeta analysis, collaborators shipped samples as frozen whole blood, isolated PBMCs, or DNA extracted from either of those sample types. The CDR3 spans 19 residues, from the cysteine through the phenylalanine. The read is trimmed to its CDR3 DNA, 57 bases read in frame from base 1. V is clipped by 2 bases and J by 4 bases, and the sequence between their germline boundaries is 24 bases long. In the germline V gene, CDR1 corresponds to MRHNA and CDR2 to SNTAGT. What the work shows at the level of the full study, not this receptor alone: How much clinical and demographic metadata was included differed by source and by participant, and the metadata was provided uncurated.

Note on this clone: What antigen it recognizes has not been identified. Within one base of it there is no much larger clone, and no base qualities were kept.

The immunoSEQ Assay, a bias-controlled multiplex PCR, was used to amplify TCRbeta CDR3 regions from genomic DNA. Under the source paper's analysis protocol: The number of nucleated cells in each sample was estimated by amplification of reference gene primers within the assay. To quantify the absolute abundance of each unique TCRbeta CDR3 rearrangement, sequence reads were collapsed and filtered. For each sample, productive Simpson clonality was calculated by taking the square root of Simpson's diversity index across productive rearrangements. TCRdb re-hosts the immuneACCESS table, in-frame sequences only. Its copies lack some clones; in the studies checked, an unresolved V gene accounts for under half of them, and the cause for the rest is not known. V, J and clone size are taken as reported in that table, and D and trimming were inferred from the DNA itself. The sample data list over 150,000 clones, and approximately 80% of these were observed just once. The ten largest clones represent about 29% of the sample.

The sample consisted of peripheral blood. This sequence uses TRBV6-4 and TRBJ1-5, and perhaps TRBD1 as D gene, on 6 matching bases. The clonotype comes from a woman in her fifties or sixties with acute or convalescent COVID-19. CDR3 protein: CASSDPRRWTAISNQPQHF. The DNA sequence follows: TGTGCCAGCAGTGACCCTCGAAGGTGGACAGCTATTTCGAATCAGCCCCAGCATTTT.